This T cell receptor beta chain stems from a study of T cells expressing NK-cell markers. Across the study: Obtained from sorted CD3+CD56+NKG2C+, CD3+CD56+NKG2C- and CD3+CD56-NKG2C+ T cells were the TCR beta repertoires. Within the sequenced cohort of eight donors, seven exhibited HCMV seropositivity and one was seronegative. Notes on the study in general: Clones of NKG2C+ T cells that had expanded were of unclear HCMV specificity.

TCR beta libraries carry UMIs added by 5'RACE template switching. TCRdb reprocessed the 5' RACE reads, keeping one entry per CDR3 protein, no DNA. The sample table includes about 390,000 distinct CDR3 sequences. Note on this clonotype: Its antigen is still unknown.

CDR1 and CDR2 (germline): KGHSH, LQKENI. This CDR3 is 14 amino acids long. This receptor was taken from a woman aged 45-60 years in good health. Sequencing input: blood T cells: a sorted CD56 or NKG2C T cell subset, CD4+ or CD8+ T cells, or bulk PBMC T cells (not recorded which). This chain joins TRBV18 and TRBJ1-1. The CDR3 loop reads CASSTGLPNTEAFF.